This TCR beta chain was retrieved from a study of T cells after yellow fever vaccination. Study results and limitations: At around 96% for CD4 and approximately 88% for CD8, most primary-vaccination clones showed up again after the booster. Abundant clonotypes from the bulk population could contaminate FACS-sorted repertoires. Relatively few clonotypes were ones that appeared in both CD4 and CD8 compartments. Secondary responses were weaker yet peaked faster, day 5 versus 15.

CDR3 length: 13 amino acids. The ends were cut back, 4 bases at V and 4 bases at J, with 10 bases in the middle. CDR1 and CDR2 from the germline V gene are SGHTA and FQGNSA. This clonotype has ten or more counts. The antigen is undetermined. TCRdb re-called the 5' RACE reads with MiXCR, one entry per CDR3 protein. The sample yields a few hundred thousand distinct CDR3 sequences, approximately 4% seen once. Sequencing was performed on PBMCs, taken 15 days after the yellow fever booster vaccination. The TCR originated in a man younger than 35 who received the YFV17D yellow fever vaccine. The chain joins TRBV7-2 to TRBJ1-2; D not certain. The CDR3: CASSSTEIYGYTF. CDR3 nucleotide sequence: TGTGCCAGCAGCTCAACGGAGATCTATGGCTACACCTTC.